This TCR beta chain came from a study of T-cell memory formation after mild COVID-19. Trimming pared 6 bases from V and 4 bases from J, leaving 13 bases between. Germline lookup yields CDR1 MNHEY and CDR2 SVGAGI. This CDR3 is 15 amino acids long. TCRdb reprocessed the 5' RACE reads via MiXCR and lists one record per CDR3 protein. The sample has about 260,000 distinct CDR3 sequences; 7.5% to 9.5% are singletons. Sequencing used PBMCs or a T cell subset sorted from them (not recorded which). The source of this sequence is a man younger than 30 who had mild COVID-19 (a few samples of this study predate the infection). Cell type and time point are not known. The rearrangement uses TRBV6-5 and TRBJ2-6, with a tentative D call TRBD1 (5 bases). The DNA of the CDR3 is TGTGCCAGCAGGGCCAGGGCTCGGGGGGCCAACGTCCTGACTTTC. Translating gives CASRARARGANVLTF.